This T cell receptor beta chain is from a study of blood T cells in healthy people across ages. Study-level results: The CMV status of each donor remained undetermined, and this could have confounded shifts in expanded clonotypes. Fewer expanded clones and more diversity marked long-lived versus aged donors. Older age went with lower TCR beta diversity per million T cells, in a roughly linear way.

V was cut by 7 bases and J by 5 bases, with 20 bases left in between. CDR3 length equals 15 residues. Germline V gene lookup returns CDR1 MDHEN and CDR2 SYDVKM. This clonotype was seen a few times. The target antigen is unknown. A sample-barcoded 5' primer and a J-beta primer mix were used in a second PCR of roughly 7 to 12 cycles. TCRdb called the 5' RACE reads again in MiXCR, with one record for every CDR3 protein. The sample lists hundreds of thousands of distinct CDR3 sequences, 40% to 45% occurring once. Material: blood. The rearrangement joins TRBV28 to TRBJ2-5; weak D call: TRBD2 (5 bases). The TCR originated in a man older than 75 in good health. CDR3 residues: CASTSLRAGKETQYF. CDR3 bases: TGTGCCAGCACCTCACTCCGCGCCGGGAAGGAGACCCAGTACTTC. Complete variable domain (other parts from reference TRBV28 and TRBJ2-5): DVKVTQSSRYLVKRTGEKVFLECVQDMDHENMFWYRQDPGLGLRLIYFSYDVKMKEKGDIPEGYSVSREKKERFSLILESASTNQTSMYLCASTSLRAGKETQYFGPGTRLLVL.